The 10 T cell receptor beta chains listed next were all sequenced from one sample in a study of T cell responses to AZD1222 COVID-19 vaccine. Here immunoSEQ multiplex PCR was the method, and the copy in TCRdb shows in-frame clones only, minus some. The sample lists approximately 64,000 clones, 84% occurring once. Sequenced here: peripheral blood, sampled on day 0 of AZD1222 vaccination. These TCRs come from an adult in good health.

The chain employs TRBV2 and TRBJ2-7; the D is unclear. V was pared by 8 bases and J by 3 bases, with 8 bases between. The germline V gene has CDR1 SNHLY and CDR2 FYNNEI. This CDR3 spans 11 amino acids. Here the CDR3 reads CASGSDYEQYF. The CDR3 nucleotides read TGTGCCAGCGGGTCAGACTACGAGCAGTACTTC.

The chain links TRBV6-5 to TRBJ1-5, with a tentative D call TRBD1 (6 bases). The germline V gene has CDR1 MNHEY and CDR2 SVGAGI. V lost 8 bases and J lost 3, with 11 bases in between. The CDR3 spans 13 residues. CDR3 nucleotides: TGTGCCAGCCGCCGGGACACCAATCAGCCCCAGCATTTT. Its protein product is CASRRDTNQPQHF.

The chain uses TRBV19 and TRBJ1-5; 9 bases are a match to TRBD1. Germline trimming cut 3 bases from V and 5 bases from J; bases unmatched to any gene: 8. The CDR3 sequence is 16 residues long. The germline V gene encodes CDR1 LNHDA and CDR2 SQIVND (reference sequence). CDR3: CASSILTGGSDQPQHF. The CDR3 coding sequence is TGTGCCAGTAGTATTCTCACAGGGGGCTCCGATCAGCCCCAGCATTTT.

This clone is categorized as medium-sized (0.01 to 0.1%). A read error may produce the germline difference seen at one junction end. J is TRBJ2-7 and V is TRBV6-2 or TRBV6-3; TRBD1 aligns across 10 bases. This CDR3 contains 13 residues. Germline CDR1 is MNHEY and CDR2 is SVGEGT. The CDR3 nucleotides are TGTGCCAGCAGTTACTCTCCTGGGGACAGGGGCCCCTTC. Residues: CASSYSPGDRGPF.

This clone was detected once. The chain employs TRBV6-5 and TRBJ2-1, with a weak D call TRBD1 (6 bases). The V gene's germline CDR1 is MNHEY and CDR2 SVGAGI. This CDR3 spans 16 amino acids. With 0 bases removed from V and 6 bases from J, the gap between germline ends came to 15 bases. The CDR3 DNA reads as TGTGCCAGCAGTTACTCGCGAGCCCCAGGGGCCAATGAGCAGTTCTTC. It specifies CASSYSRAPGANEQFF.

As DNA, the CDR3 is TGTGCCAGCAGTTCAAGGAGGGATCAGCCCCAGCATTTT. Translated: CASSSRRDQPQHF. This chain joins TRBV27 and TRBJ1-5; D is uncertain. Germline CDR1 and CDR2: MNHEY and SMNVEV (reference sequence). The V end was cut by 4 bases, the J end by 5 bases, with 9 bases between. The CDR3 totals 13 residues.

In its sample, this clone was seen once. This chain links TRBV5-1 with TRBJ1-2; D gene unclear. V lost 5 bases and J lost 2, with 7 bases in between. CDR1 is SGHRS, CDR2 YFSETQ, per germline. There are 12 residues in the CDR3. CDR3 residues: CASSFDNYGYTF. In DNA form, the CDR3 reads TGCGCCAGCAGTTTTGACAACTATGGCTACACCTTC.

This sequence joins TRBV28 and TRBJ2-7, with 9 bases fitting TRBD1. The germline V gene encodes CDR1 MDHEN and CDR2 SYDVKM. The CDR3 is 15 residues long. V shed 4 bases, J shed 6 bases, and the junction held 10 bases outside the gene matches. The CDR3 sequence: CASSSPGTGLSEQYF. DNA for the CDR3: TGTGCCAGCAGTTCACCCGGGACAGGGCTTAGCGAGCAGTACTTC.

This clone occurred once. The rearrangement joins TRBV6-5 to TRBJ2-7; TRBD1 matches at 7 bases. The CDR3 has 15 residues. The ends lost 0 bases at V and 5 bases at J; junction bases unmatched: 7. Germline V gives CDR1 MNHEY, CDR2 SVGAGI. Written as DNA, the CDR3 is TGTGCCAGCAGTTACTCCCGGGGCAGGGGGAACGAGCAGTACTTC. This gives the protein CASSYSRGRGNEQYF.

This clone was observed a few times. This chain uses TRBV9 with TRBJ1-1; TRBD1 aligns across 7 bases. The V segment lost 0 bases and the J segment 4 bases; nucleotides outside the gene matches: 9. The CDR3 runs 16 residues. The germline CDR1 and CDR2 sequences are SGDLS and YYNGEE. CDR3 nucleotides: TGTGCCAGCAGCGTAGGTCGTGGGCAGGGGGGCACTGAAGCTTTCTTT. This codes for CASSVGRGQGGTEAFF.